This T cell receptor beta chain was sequenced during a study of blood T cell repertoires in COVID-19. Authors' data handling: Nucleated cell counts were estimated from reference gene primer amplification. Libraries were prepared by immunoSEQ multiplex PCR; TCRdb keeps only in-frame clonotypes and omits some of them. V, J and clone size are those of that table, while D and trimming were read from the DNA. The sample lists approximately 210,000 clones; under 90% were seen once. The CDR3 covers 15 residues. Trimming removed 11 bases at V and 2 bases at J, with 18 bases between. Germline CDR1 reads SNHLY; CDR2 reads FYNNEI. Seattle patient enrollment occurred during active infection, with longitudinal follow-up thereafter. In its sample, this clone was seen once.

This TCR derives from a man aged 45-65 years with COVID-19, enrolled during active disease. The chain recombines TRBV2 with TRBJ2-2; a possible D gene is TRBD1 (5 bases). What was sequenced was peripheral blood. Here the CDR3 reads CASSRVGDNTGELFF. CDR3 DNA: TGTGCCTCCTCCAGGGTAGGGGATAACACCGGGGAGCTGTTTTTT.